The 29 T cell receptor beta chains below come from one sample, sequenced in a study of blood T cell repertoires in COVID-19. TCRdb's copy holds only in-frame clones and misses some; the assay was immunoSEQ multiplex PCR. The sample comprises 120,000 to 150,000 clones, over 70% of which are singletons, and 3.9% rests with the top ten. Sequencing was carried out using PBMCs or T cells enriched from blood (not recorded which). The source of these receptors is a man in his fifties in a cohort exposed to, infected with or recovered from COVID-19 (not recorded which).

The chain carries TRBV5-5 and TRBJ1-5; TRBD1 matches 7 bases. Germline CDR1 is SGHKS and CDR2 is YYEKEE (reference sequence). The ends lost 2 bases at V and 0 bases at J; junction bases unmatched: 2. The CDR3 covers 15 residues. CDR3 in amino acids: CASSLQGTSNQPQHF. The CDR3 DNA is TGTGCCAGCAGCTTACAGGGGACTAGCAATCAGCCCCAGCATTTT.

The chain has TRBV7-2 and TRBJ2-1, with TRBD1 matching 8 bases. Germline V gene lookup returns CDR1 SGHTA and CDR2 FQGNSA. This CDR3 is built from 16 residues. The V gene end was trimmed by 5 bases and the J gene end by 4 bases; junction bases not matched to a gene: 10. The CDR3 spells CASSPRWGQAYNEQFF. The CDR3, as DNA: TGTGCCAGCAGCCCAAGGTGGGGACAGGCATACAATGAGCAGTTCTTC. The whole variable domain, filled in from reference TRBV7-2 and TRBJ2-1, reads GAGVSQSPSNKVTEKGKDVELRCDPISGHTALYWYRQSLGQGLEFLIYFQGNSAPDKSGLPSDRFSAERTGGSVSTLTIQRTQQEDSAVYLCASSPRWGQAYNEQFFGPGTRLTVL.

A few counts support this clone. The V and J genes are TRBV2 and TRBJ1-3, with D maybe TRBD1 (5 bases). CDR1 SNHLY and CDR2 FYNNEI come from the germline V gene. The V end was cut by 4 bases, the J end by 5 bases, with 15 bases between. This CDR3 has 15 residues. The CDR3 DNA sequence: TGTGCCAGCAGTGTTCCGGGGGGTGGCAGAAACACCATATATTTT. This codes for CASSVPGGGRNTIYF.

The CDR3: CATLRKGGEDEQFF. CDR3 nucleotides: TGCGCCACCTTAAGGAAAGGGGGCGAGGATGAGCAGTTCTTC. The chain couples TRBV10-2 to TRBJ2-1; TRBD1 aligns across 7 bases. CDR1 is WSHSY and CDR2 is SAAADI in the germline V gene. V lost 10 bases and J lost 8; bases outside the gene matches: 14. The CDR3 consists of 14 residues.

The chain couples TRBV6-4 to TRBJ1-2; TRBD1 might be the D (5 bases). This CDR3 is 12 amino acids long. Germline-derived CDR1 and CDR2 are MRHNA and SNTAGT. Trimming left V 5 bases short and J 7 bases short, with 11 bases between. This CDR3 is CASSRGICGYTF. Written as DNA, the CDR3 is TGTGCCAGCAGTCGGGGGATTTGTGGCTACACCTTC.

The chain is built from TRBV3-1 (or the pseudogene TRBV3-2) and TRBJ2-3, with 8 bases lining up with TRBD2. Germline V gene data show CDR1 as LGHDT and CDR2 as YNNKEL (reference sequence). The CDR3 loop spans 17 amino acids. The V and J ends lost 0 bases and 2 bases, in that order; junction bases with no gene match: 7. The CDR3, as DNA: TGTGCCAGCAGCCAAGAAGGAGCGGGAGCCCCCACAGATACGCAGTATTTT. Translation: CASSQEGAGAPTDTQYF.

This chain links TRBV28 with TRBJ2-4, with D tentatively TRBD1 (5 bases). Germline loops: CDR1 MDHEN, CDR2 SYDVKM. CDR3 size: 17 residues. V lost 7 bases and J 0 bases, leaving 19 bases between the germline ends. In nucleotides, the CDR3 is TGTGCCAGCACTAAAAAAGGCAGGGAACTAGCCAAAAACATTCAGTACTTC. It codes for CASTKKGRELAKNIQYF.

The CDR3 sequence: CASSHEPPPLAGGGNEQFF. DNA for the CDR3: TGTGCCAGCAGCCACGAACCCCCTCCACTAGCGGGGGGCGGGAATGAGCAGTTCTTC. V gene TRBV7-2 combines with J gene TRBJ2-1; TRBD2 aligns across 12 bases. In germline, CDR1 is SGHTA, CDR2 FQGNSA. CDR3 length equals 19 residues. With V trimmed by 5 bases and J by 7 bases, 18 bases remained unmatched.

This sequence joins TRBV3-1 (or the pseudogene TRBV3-2) and TRBJ2-1; possibly TRBD2 for D (6 bases). Trimming pared 1 base from V and 7 bases from J, leaving 8 bases between. Germline loops: CDR1 LGHDT, CDR2 YNNKEL (reference sequence). The CDR3 contains 13 residues. CDR3 region: CASSQGEANEQFF. The CDR3 bases are TGTGCCAGCAGCCAAGGGGAGGCTAATGAGCAGTTCTTC.

This clone was seen more than once but under ten times. The chain recombines TRBV7-8 with TRBJ2-5; TRBD2 matches at 11 bases. CDR1 is SGHVS, CDR2 FQNEAQ, per germline. V lost 5 bases to trimming and J lost 0 bases; unmatched junction nucleotides: 5. This CDR3 spans 16 amino acids. Here the CDR3 reads CASSPIAGGYQETQYF. CDR3 in DNA: TGTGCCAGCAGCCCAATAGCGGGAGGGTACCAAGAGACCCAGTACTTC.

The rearrangement joins TRBV6-2 or TRBV6-3 to TRBJ2-3; the D gene is possibly TRBD2 (6 bases). The CDR3 runs to 14 residues. Germline V lookup: CDR1 MNHEY, CDR2 SVGEGT. V was cut by 5 bases and J by 5 bases, with 14 bases left in between. For the CDR3, the DNA is TGTGCCAGCAGTAACCCCGGGACTCAAGATACGCAGTATTTT. It is translated as CASSNPGTQDTQYF.

This clone was counted a few times. This rearrangement joins TRBV2 to TRBJ2-5, with D maybe TRBD2 (5 bases). CDR3 length: 15 residues. V was cut by 1 base and J by 5 bases, with 14 bases left in between. The germline gives CDR1 SNHLY, CDR2 FYNNEI. This CDR3 reads CASSEDLALEETQYF. As DNA, the CDR3 is TGTGCCAGCAGTGAAGACCTAGCCCTTGAGGAGACCCAGTACTTC.

The chain has TRBV5-6 and TRBJ1-2; the D is unclear. The CDR3 totals 13 residues. CDR1 and CDR2 (germline): SGHDT, YYEEEE. Trimming took off 0 bases at V and 8 bases at J, with 11 bases between the two ends. CDR3 region: CASSLAEDRGYTF. The DNA for the CDR3 is TGTGCCAGCAGCTTGGCCGAGGATCGGGGCTACACCTTC.

The rearrangement links TRBV9 to TRBJ1-4, with 8 bases aligning to TRBD1. Germline loops: CDR1 SGDLS, CDR2 YYNGEE. V shed 0 bases, J shed 7 bases, and the junction held 5 bases outside the gene matches. The CDR3 is 15 residues long. In DNA form, the CDR3 reads TGTGCCAGCAGCGTAGATCAGGGGGCAAGTGAAAAACTGTTTTTT. Its protein product is CASSVDQGASEKLFF.

The chain carries TRBV2 and TRBJ1-4, with unresolved D. Trimming pared 6 bases from V and 6 bases from J, leaving 11 bases between. The CDR3 is 13 residues long. Germline loops: CDR1 SNHLY, CDR2 FYNNEI. This CDR3 reads CASRRGLDEKLFF. As DNA, the CDR3 is TGTGCCAGCAGACGCGGGTTAGATGAAAAACTGTTTTTT.

This chain uses TRBV7-9 with TRBJ1-1, with D possibly TRBD1 on 5 matching bases. V shed 7 bases and J shed 3 bases, with 18 bases lying between them. Per the germline V gene, CDR1 is SEHNR and CDR2 is FQNEAQ (reference sequence). CDR3 size: 15 residues. Here the CDR3 DNA reads TGTGCCAGCACGCCCCAGGGTGGGGGGGACACTGAAGCTTTCTTT. Translated: CASTPQGGGDTEAFF.

The rearrangement uses TRBV13 and TRBJ1-4; D possibly corresponds to TRBD1 (5 bases). V was cut by 2 bases and J by 3 bases, with 7 bases left in between. The CDR3 has 14 amino acids. Germline values: CDR1 PRHDT, CDR2 FYEKMQ (reference sequence). The CDR3 reads CASSLKGANEKLFF. The DNA for the CDR3 is TGTGCCAGCAGCTTAAAAGGGGCTAATGAAAAACTGTTTTTT. Based on the CDR3 plus reference TRBV13 and TRBJ1-4, the full variable domain is AAGVIQSPRHLIKEKRETATLKCYPIPRHDTVYWYQQGPGQDPQFLISFYEKMQSDKGSIPDRFSAQQFSDYHSELNMSSLELGDSALYFCASSLKGANEKLFFGSGTQLSVL.

The V call is TRBV14, the J call TRBJ2-7; perhaps TRBD2 as D (5 bases). Trimming took off 2 bases at V and 6 bases at J, with 11 bases between the two ends. This CDR3 comprises 13 residues. The germline V gene has CDR1 SGHDN and CDR2 FVKESK. The CDR3 region has the DNA TGTGCCAGCAGCCAATACGCGGGCGGCGAGCAGTACTTC. Encoded protein: CASSQYAGGEQYF.

This clone was seen only once. This chain joins TRBV6-1 and TRBJ1-1; 9 bases match TRBD1. Trimming took 3 bases from V and 2 from J; bases not matched to a gene: 1. This CDR3 has 14 amino acids. CDR1 is MNHNS, CDR2 SASEGT, per germline. The CDR3 DNA follows: TGTGCCAGCAGTGAGGACAGGGGTAACACTGAAGCTTTCTTT. It translates to CASSEDRGNTEAFF.

This clone has only one observation. J is TRBJ1-2 and V is TRBV7-9; 7 bases align to TRBD1. V dropped 5 bases and J dropped 5; count of bases not matched to a gene: 11. The CDR3 totals 15 residues. Looked up from germline, CDR1 is SEHNR and CDR2 is FQNEAQ (reference sequence). The CDR3 DNA sequence: TGTGCCAGCAGCAAAGGGACAGCCAACTTGTATGGCTACACCTTC. Protein sequence: CASSKGTANLYGYTF. Complete variable domain (other parts from reference TRBV7-9 and TRBJ1-2): DTGVSQNPRHKITKRGQNVTFRCDPISEHNRLYWYRQTLGQGPEFLTYFQNEAQLEKSRLLSDRFSAERPKGSFSTLEIQRTEQGDSAMYLCASSKGTANLYGYTFGSGTRLTVV.

V usage is TRBV5-1 and J usage is TRBJ1-1; 7 bases are shared with TRBD1. Germline V gene lookup returns CDR1 SGHRS and CDR2 YFSETQ. J lost 6 bases, V lost 6 bases, and 2 bases had no gene match. The CDR3 spans 11 residues. CDR3 sequence reads: CASTQGAEAFF. CDR3 DNA: TGCGCCAGCACCCAGGGGGCTGAAGCTTTCTTT.

The genes are TRBV7-2 and TRBJ1-6, with D possibly TRBD1 on 5 matching bases. The CDR3 is made up of 17 amino acids. V lost 1 base to trimming and J lost 10 bases, with 20 bases between them. Looked up from germline, CDR1 is SGHTA and CDR2 is FQGNSA. CDR3 nucleotide sequence: TGTGCCAGCAGCTTAGATCAGGGAACAGGTTTTCAGTCACCCCTCCACTTT. This sequence encodes CASSLDQGTGFQSPLHF.

With respect to this clone: The sample holds other DNA sequences that translate to the same CDR3. The chain uses TRBV28 and TRBJ1-4; D is unresolved. The CDR3 contains 15 residues. Germline-derived CDR1 and CDR2 are MDHEN and SYDVKM. V gave up 2 bases and J gave up 0 bases, with 7 bases separating them. This CDR3 is CASSLAAATNEKLFF. CDR3 sequence (DNA): TGTGCCAGCAGTTTAGCGGCGGCAACTAATGAAAAACTGTTTTTT. The full variable domain, completed using reference TRBV28 and TRBJ1-4, is DVKVTQSSRYLVKRTGEKVFLECVQDMDHENMFWYRQDPGLGLRLIYFSYDVKMKEKGDIPEGYSVSREKKERFSLILESASTNQTSMYLCASSLAAATNEKLFFGSGTQLSVL.

This clone was seen only a few times. The chain is built from TRBV2 and TRBJ2-2; 8 positions match TRBD1. Per germline, CDR1 SNHLY and CDR2 FYNNEI. This CDR3 is 16 amino acids long. Trimming took 6 bases from V and 4 from J; bases not matched to a gene: 10. This CDR3 is CASRGGQAEGTGELFF. The DNA of the CDR3 is TGTGCCAGCAGGGGGGGACAGGCCGAGGGCACCGGGGAGCTGTTTTTT.

The V gene is TRBV10-3, the J gene TRBJ2-1, with 9 positions matching TRBD1. Unmatched junction bases numbered 3, after V lost 3 bases and J lost 6 bases. This CDR3 is 14 amino acids long. From germline, CDR1 is ENHRY and CDR2 SYGVKD. This chain's CDR3 is CAISDGTGSNEQFF. CDR3 DNA: TGTGCCATCAGTGATGGGACAGGGAGCAATGAGCAGTTCTTC.

The V and J genes are TRBV7-9 and TRBJ1-1, with no clear D. V was clipped by 2 bases and J by 4 bases, with 14 bases between them. The CDR3 totals 15 residues. Germline loops: CDR1 SEHNR, CDR2 FQNEAQ (reference sequence). CDR3 nucleotides: TGTGCCAGCAGCTTATGGCGGGGTTACGGCACTGAAGCTTTCTTT. This codes for CASSLWRGYGTEAFF. Combining the CDR3 with reference TRBV7-9 and TRBJ1-1 gives the whole variable domain DTGVSQNPRHKITKRGQNVTFRCDPISEHNRLYWYRQTLGQGPEFLTYFQNEAQLEKSRLLSDRFSAERPKGSFSTLEIQRTEQGDSAMYLCASSLWRGYGTEAFFGQGTRLTVV.

To note about this clone: This may be a read error: a much more frequent sequence differs by one nucleotide. V usage is TRBV19 and J usage is TRBJ2-7; 7 bases agree with TRBD1. This CDR3 is 13 amino acids long. Looked up from germline, CDR1 is LNHDA and CDR2 is SQIVND (reference sequence). V lost 3 bases and J lost 2; bases outside the gene matches: 1. Here the CDR3 DNA reads TGTGCCAGTAGTATCGACAGGGCCTACGAGCAGTACTTC. This codes for CASSIDRAYEQYF.

V usage is TRBV5-1 and J usage is TRBJ1-2, with 11 positions matching TRBD1. V lost 7 bases to trimming and J lost 4 bases; unmatched junction nucleotides: 6. CDR1 and CDR2 from the germline V gene are SGHRS and YFSETQ. The CDR3 runs 14 residues. In nucleotides, the CDR3 is TGCGCCAGCGGGAGGACAGGGGGCACCTATGGCTACACCTTC. It codes for CASGRTGGTYGYTF.

The chain uses TRBV11-1 and TRBJ2-1; TRBD2 matches 8 bases. V was clipped by 2 bases and J by 8 bases; unmatched bases: 8. Germline V gives CDR1 SGHAT, CDR2 FQDESV (reference sequence). The CDR3 is 15 residues long. For the CDR3, the DNA is TGTGCCAGCAGCTTAACAAGCGGGAGCTTCTATGAGCAGTTCTTC. Protein product: CASSLTSGSFYEQFF.